This entry is about one T cell receptor (beta chain). Profiling relied on immunoSEQ multiplex PCR, and the TCRdb table lists in-frame clones only, not all of them. The data show 45,000 to 60,000 clones, with 65% to 80% seen just once and approximately 2.5% held by the top ten. The data were taken from a study of radiotherapy plus CTLA-4 blockade in lung cancer. This CDR3 contains 19 residues. The sequences come from peripheral blood, collected from a patient treated with radiotherapy plus ipilimumab. The sequence derives from a human donor with non-small cell lung cancer whose response to radiotherapy plus ipilimumab could not be evaluated. The V call is TRBV12-1, the J call TRBJ2-2; the table's D call, TRBD2, was not checked against the DNA. TRBV12-1 is an annotated pseudogene. The CDR3 nucleotides are TGTGCCAGCAGCCCTAGAGCGGGAGCTACCCAGAGGGACGTTTGGGAGCTGTTTTTT. Protein product: CASSPRAGATQRDVWELFF.